Listed here are 10 T cell receptor beta chains from one sample, sequenced in a study of PD-L1 blockade in urothelial cancer. As to time point: pretreatment peripheral blood. The method was immunoSEQ multiplex PCR; TCRdb's version includes in-frame clones alone and lacks a portion of them. In the table there are 65,000 to 90,000 clones, 84% of which are singletons. The input for sequencing was PBMCs, taken around atezolizumab (anti-PD-L1) treatment. Every receptor here comes from a woman in her 70s with urothelial cancer.

This chain uses TRBV2 with TRBJ2-7; D is uncertain. The ends were cut back, 3 bases at V and 0 bases at J, with 9 bases in the middle. The germline V gene encodes CDR1 SNHLY and CDR2 FYNNEI. The CDR3 contains 14 residues. In DNA, the CDR3 is TGTGCCAGCAGTGACACTGTTAGCTCCTACGAGCAGTACTTC. As protein: CASSDTVSSYEQYF.

V and J are TRBV29-1 and TRBJ2-7; D ambiguous. The CDR3 is made up of 12 amino acids. V gave up 4 bases and J gave up 0 bases, with 7 bases separating them. The germline V gene has CDR1 SQVTM and CDR2 ANQGSEA. The CDR3 protein is CSVAESSYEQYF. CDR3 bases: TGCAGCGTTGCTGAGAGCTCCTACGAGCAGTACTTC.

This clone was seen a handful of times. The V and J genes are TRBV7-9 and TRBJ2-5, with a tentative D call TRBD2 (6 bases). From germline, CDR1 is SEHNR and CDR2 FQNEAQ (reference sequence). The CDR3 is 13 amino acids. The V end was cut by 5 bases, the J end by 5 bases, with 12 bases between. CDR3 nucleotide sequence: TGTGCCAGCAGCCCCGGACTATGGGAGACCCAGTACTTC. Amino acids: CASSPGLWETQYF. The full variable domain, its missing parts supplied by reference TRBV7-9 and TRBJ2-5, is DTGVSQNPRHKITKRGQNVTFRCDPISEHNRLYWYRQTLGQGPEFLTYFQNEAQLEKSRLLSDRFSAERPKGSFSTLEIQRTEQGDSAMYLCASSPGLWETQYFGPGTRLLVL.

The chain recombines TRBV7-8 with TRBJ1-1; D gene ambiguous. Germline loops: CDR1 SGHVS, CDR2 FQNEAQ. The CDR3 loop spans 13 amino acids. V shed 0 bases and J shed 7 bases, with 9 bases lying between them. The chain's CDR3 is CASSLARQIEAFF. Written as DNA, the CDR3 is TGTGCCAGCAGCTTAGCGCGGCAGATTGAAGCTTTCTTT. Together with reference TRBV7-8 and TRBJ1-1, the CDR3 gives the full variable domain: GAGVSQSPRYKVAKRGQDVALRCDPISGHVSLFWYQQALGQGPEFLTYFQNEAQLDKSGLPSDRFFAERPEGSVSTLKIQRTQQEDSAVYLCASSLARQIEAFFGQGTRLTVV.

V usage is TRBV2 and J usage is TRBJ2-7; 9 bases match TRBD2. J gave up 0 bases and V 3 bases, and 6 bases lay outside the gene matches. From germline, CDR1 is SNHLY and CDR2 FYNNEI. The CDR3 is 16 residues long. CDR3 residues: CASSELAGRNSYEQYF. The CDR3 DNA sequence: TGTGCCAGCAGTGAGCTAGCGGGGCGAAACTCCTACGAGCAGTACTTC.

The chain recombines TRBV5-1 with TRBJ2-5; 8 bases agree with TRBD1. Germline CDR1 and CDR2: SGHRS and YFSETQ. V lost 0 bases, J lost 1 base, and 2 bases stayed unmatched. CDR3 length equals 15 residues. Here the CDR3 reads CASSLAGGSQETQYF. The CDR3 coding sequence is TGCGCCAGCAGCTTGGCAGGGGGCAGCCAAGAGACCCAGTACTTC.

This chain connects TRBV5-4 to TRBJ1-1; 7 positions agree with TRBD1. V gave up 2 bases and J gave up 6 bases; unmatched junction bases: 13. This CDR3 is 16 amino acids long. Germline V gives CDR1 SGHNT, CDR2 YYREEE (reference sequence). The CDR3 DNA reads TGTGCCAGCAGCTTCCGGACAGGCGCGACAAACGCTGAAGCTTTCTTT. Translating gives CASSFRTGATNAEAFF.

A few counts support this clone. This chain connects TRBV5-4 to TRBJ2-3, with 8 positions matching TRBD2. The CDR3 is 15 residues long. Germline CDR1 reads SGHNT; CDR2 reads YYREEE (reference sequence). The junction had 1 base not matched to a gene; V was cut back by 1 base and J by 0 bases. The CDR3 region has the DNA TGTGCCAGCAGCTTGCGGGGGGGAAGCACAGATACGCAGTATTTT. This sequence encodes CASSLRGGSTDTQYF. The full variable domain, its missing parts supplied by reference TRBV5-4 and TRBJ2-3, is ETGVTQSPTHLIKTRGQQVTLRCSSQSGHNTVSWYQQALGQGPQFIFQYYREEENGRGNFPPRFSGLQFPNYSSELNVNALELDDSALYLCASSLRGGSTDTQYFGPGTRLTVL.

This clone has just one count. This sequence joins TRBV9 and TRBJ2-7, with TRBD2 as a possible D gene (6 bases). Germline V CDR1 and CDR2: SGDLS, YYNGEE. Trimming removed 2 bases at V and 0 bases at J, with 9 bases between. CDR3 size: 14 residues. The CDR3 sequence is CASSVGGSSYEQYF. The CDR3 DNA is TGTGCCAGCAGCGTGGGGGGTAGCTCCTACGAGCAGTACTTC.

The rearrangement uses TRBV29-1 and TRBJ2-1; D perhaps matches TRBD1 (5 bases). Trimming removed 6 bases from V and 0 bases from J, with 12 bases in between. This CDR3 is 14 amino acids long. CDR1 is SQVTM, CDR2 ANQGSEA, per germline. The CDR3 sequence: CSVYRTLSYNEQFF. In nucleotides, the CDR3 is TGCAGCGTGTACAGGACCCTCTCCTACAATGAGCAGTTCTTC.